The 23 T cell receptor beta chains in this list originate from one sample, sequenced in a study of blood T cell repertoires in COVID-19. Clones were read by immunoSEQ multiplex PCR, and TCRdb kept only the in-frame ones, dropping some. This table has about 58,000 clones, 85% appearing once. Material for sequencing was peripheral blood. These receptors were taken from a man aged 40-55 years with active COVID-19.

The chain combines TRBV6-1 with TRBJ1-2; no clear D. V lost 1 base and J lost 4, with 10 bases in between. This CDR3 spans 14 amino acids. The germline CDR1 and CDR2 sequences are MNHNS and SASEGT. The CDR3 sequence: CASSEVAATYGYTF. The CDR3 region has the DNA TGTGCCAGCAGTGAAGTAGCAGCCACCTATGGCTACACCTTC.

J is TRBJ2-2 and V is TRBV18, with 8 bases fitting TRBD2. Per the germline V gene, CDR1 is KGHSH and CDR2 is LQKENI. There are 16 residues in the CDR3. With 3 bases clipped from V and 4 bases from J, the junction kept 7 bases outside the gene matches. CDR3 loop: CASSPTREGGTGELFF. DNA for the CDR3: TGTGCCAGCTCACCCACCCGGGAGGGAGGCACCGGGGAGCTGTTTTTT.

The chain joins TRBV7-3 to TRBJ1-2; 7 bases match TRBD1. V was clipped by 3 bases and J by 4 bases; unmatched bases: 20. This CDR3 is built from 19 residues. CDR1 and CDR2 from the germline V gene are SGHTA and FQGTGA. The CDR3 spells CASSLTDIGKGGAGYGYTF. DNA for the CDR3: TGTGCCAGCAGCTTGACTGACATCGGAAAAGGGGGCGCGGGCTATGGCTACACCTTC.

This clone was observed a few times. The rearrangement uses TRBV5-1 and TRBJ1-5; 8 nucleotides match TRBD1. Trimming removed 0 bases from V and 3 bases from J; junction bases left unmatched: 2. Germline CDR1 and CDR2: SGHRS and YFSETQ. This CDR3 is 15 amino acids long. The CDR3 here is CASSLGTGFNQPQHF. CDR3 in DNA: TGCGCCAGCAGCTTGGGGACAGGGTTCAATCAGCCCCAGCATTTT.

The V call is TRBV15, the J call TRBJ2-3, with TRBD1 identical over 10 bases. This CDR3 contains 16 residues. Germline lookup yields CDR1 LNHNV and CDR2 YYDKDF (reference sequence). V gave up 0 bases and J gave up 5 bases; unmatched junction bases: 5. The CDR3 spells CATSRDRGQGRDTQYF. CDR3 nucleotide sequence: TGTGCCACCAGCAGAGATCGGGGACAGGGGAGAGATACGCAGTATTTT.

The genes are TRBV25-1 and TRBJ1-4; 10 nucleotides line up with TRBD1. The V gene's germline CDR1 is MGHDK and CDR2 SYGVNS. This CDR3 comprises 13 residues. The junction had 2 bases not matched to a gene; V was cut back by 7 bases and J by 6 bases. In DNA, the CDR3 is TGTGCCAGCAAGGACAGGGGGTATGAAAAACTGTTTTTT. This encodes CASKDRGYEKLFF.

The rearrangement uses TRBV11-1 and TRBJ2-1; TRBD2 matches 8 bases. V lost 8 bases and J lost 9; bases outside the gene matches: 6. This CDR3 region has 12 residues. Germline CDR1 is SGHAT and CDR2 is FQDESV (reference sequence). The CDR3 DNA sequence: TGTGCCAGCGGCTATGCGGGGGGTGAGCAGTTCTTC. Its translation is CASGYAGGEQFF.

This clone showed up just once. The V call is TRBV27, the J call TRBJ2-3; no clear D. This CDR3 is 13 amino acids long. V shed 7 bases and J shed 2 bases, with 10 bases lying between them. Germline V gene lookup returns CDR1 MNHEY and CDR2 SMNVEV (reference sequence). The CDR3 DNA follows: TGTGCCAGCACCCCGGTTAACACAGATACGCAGTATTTT. It is translated as CASTPVNTDTQYF.

The chain links TRBV3-1 (or the pseudogene TRBV3-2) to TRBJ2-7, with 11 bases aligning to TRBD2. CDR1 is LGHDT, CDR2 YNNKEL, per germline (reference sequence). The CDR3 has 15 residues. The trim removed 2 bases at V and 4 bases at J, leaving 4 bases unmatched. The CDR3: CASSQTRTSGYEQYF. In nucleotides, the CDR3 is TGTGCCAGCAGCCAAACTAGGACTAGCGGGTACGAGCAGTACTTC.

This clone has a handful of counts. The chain joins TRBV19 to TRBJ1-5; weak D call: TRBD1 (6 bases). V dropped 5 bases and J dropped 7 bases, with 12 bases sitting between them. In germline, CDR1 is LNHDA, CDR2 SQIVND (reference sequence). CDR3 size: 13 residues. CDR3 bases: TGTGCCAGTAGTGTCGACAGGATCCAGCCCCAGCATTTT. It specifies CASSVDRIQPQHF.

The gene calls are TRBV13 and TRBJ2-1; D remains unclear. CDR3 length equals 16 residues. Germline V lookup: CDR1 PRHDT, CDR2 FYEKMQ (reference sequence). V was pared by 0 bases and J by 1 base, with 10 bases between. This CDR3 is CASSLGVSQSYNEQFF. CDR3 coding DNA: TGTGCCAGCAGCTTAGGCGTATCCCAGTCCTACAATGAGCAGTTCTTC.

This chain uses TRBV28 with TRBJ2-3; 8 nucleotides agree with TRBD2. Per germline, CDR1 MDHEN and CDR2 SYDVKM. Trimming cost V 8 bases and J 5 bases; bases outside gene matches: 24. This CDR3 spans 19 amino acids. The CDR3 sequence is CASPPNGLTSGRGEDTQYF. The CDR3 nucleotides are TGTGCCAGCCCGCCGAACGGCCTTACTAGCGGACGAGGGGAAGATACGCAGTATTTT.

The gene calls are TRBV18 and TRBJ1-2, with 7 bases lining up with TRBD1. The CDR3 covers 14 residues. The V gene's germline CDR1 is KGHSH and CDR2 LQKENI. J gave up 4 bases and V 3 bases, and 5 bases lay outside the gene matches. CDR3 DNA: TGTGCCAGCTCACCGGGACAGATTTCCTATGGCTACACCTTC. As protein: CASSPGQISYGYTF.

This clone was seen once. This chain links TRBV29-1 with TRBJ1-1; D unclear. Trimming shortened V by 4 bases and J by 4 bases, and 13 bases separated the two germline ends. Germline V gives CDR1 SQVTM, CDR2 ANQGSEA. The CDR3 sequence is 13 residues long. In nucleotides, the CDR3 is TGCAGCGTTGCGGGTGCCTCTCTCACTGAAGCTTTCTTT. Amino acid sequence: CSVAGASLTEAFF.

V gene TRBV11-1 combines with J gene TRBJ2-3; 8 bases align to TRBD1. Trimming cost V 4 bases and J 4 bases; bases outside gene matches: 7. Germline-derived CDR1 and CDR2 are SGHAT and FQDESV (reference sequence). The CDR3 runs to 15 residues. The CDR3 coding sequence is TGTGCCAGCAGCTCTCGGGACAGGCCCTCAGATACGCAGTATTTT. This sequence encodes CASSSRDRPSDTQYF.

This clone was detected only once. The CDR3 region has the DNA TGTGCCAGCAGCGTAGGTAGGGGCTATGGCTACACCTTC. Residues: CASSVGRGYGYTF. This chain connects TRBV9 to TRBJ1-2, with D possibly matching TRBD1 (5 bases). This CDR3 comprises 13 residues. The germline V and J ends were trimmed by 0 bases and 4 bases, with 7 bases remaining between them. Germline V gene lookup returns CDR1 SGDLS and CDR2 YYNGEE.

This chain links TRBV10-2 with TRBJ2-7; D gene uncertain. Per the germline V gene, CDR1 is WSHSY and CDR2 is SAAADI. The CDR3 is 12 amino acids. V was clipped by 2 bases and J by 5 bases, with 7 bases between them. CDR3 loop: CASSEGRHEQYF. In DNA, the CDR3 is TGCGCCAGCAGTGAGGGCAGGCACGAGCAGTACTTC.

The chain has TRBV21-1 and TRBJ2-7; no check of the table's D call, TRBD2, against the DNA was made. TRBV21-1 corresponds to a pseudogene. This CDR3 comprises 23 residues. CDR3 in DNA: TGTGCCAGCAGCAAGAAGCTACGAGCTAGCGGGGAGACCTTTCAACCGGGCTCCTACGAGCAGTACTTC. Protein: CASSKKLRASGETFQPGSYEQYF.

This clone was seen just once. The chain recombines TRBV28 with TRBJ2-5; TRBD2 is a possible D gene (6 bases). This CDR3 has 15 amino acids. Trimming took off 3 bases at V and 2 bases at J, with 13 bases between the two ends. Germline V gene sequence: CDR1 MDHEN, CDR2 SYDVKM. CDR3 DNA: TGTGCCAGCAGTTTTCGAGCGGGCCGACAAGAGACCCAGTACTTC. Translated, it gives CASSFRAGRQETQYF.

The genes are TRBV11-3 and TRBJ2-5; D remains ambiguous. V shed 3 bases and J shed 1 base, with 6 bases lying between them. Germline V gene data show CDR1 as SGHNT and CDR2 as YENEEA. This CDR3 spans 13 amino acids. The CDR3 coding sequence is TGTGCCAGCAGCTTGGAGAGCCAAGAGACCCAGTACTTC. It specifies CASSLESQETQYF. Using reference TRBV11-3 and TRBJ2-5 for the parts outside the CDR3, the full variable domain is EAGVVQSPRYKIIEKKQPVAFWCNPISGHNTLYWYLQNLGQGPELLIRYENEEAVDDSQLPKDRFSAERLKGVDSTLKIQPAELGDSAVYLCASSLESQETQYFGPGTRLLVL.

This chain joins TRBV19 and TRBJ1-1; 7 bases fit TRBD1. The CDR3 is 14 amino acids. Trimming at V came to 6 bases and at J to 5 bases, leaving 9 bases not matched to a gene. Germline lookup yields CDR1 LNHDA and CDR2 SQIVND (reference sequence). The DNA of the CDR3 is TGTGCCAGTAGAGAGGGGGCGAGGAATACTGAAGCTTTCTTT. This gives the protein CASREGARNTEAFF.

This clone was picked up a small number of times. This rearrangement joins TRBV6-6 to TRBJ1-2, with a tentative D call TRBD1 (5 bases). Looked up from germline, CDR1 is MNHNY and CDR2 is SVGAGI (reference sequence). V was shortened by 2 bases and J by 2 bases, with 12 bases between the two germline ends. This CDR3 has 15 amino acids. The CDR3 DNA reads as TGTGCCAGCAGTTACCGGGGGAACGGAAACTATGGCTACACCTTC. Its protein product is CASSYRGNGNYGYTF.

There are a few counts of this clone. The V gene is TRBV5-3, the J gene TRBJ2-5; a possible D gene is TRBD2 (6 bases). TRBV5-3 carries the ORF label, with uncertain function. This CDR3 is built from 13 residues. V lost 2 bases, J lost 4 bases, and 9 bases lay in between. CDR3 in amino acids: CARSFLGGETQYF. The CDR3 DNA is TGTGCCAGAAGCTTTTTGGGGGGAGAGACCCAGTACTTC.